The T cell receptor (beta chain) under discussion was sequenced for a study of patients and donors after allogeneic stem cell transplantation. This clonotype was recorded many times. Unmatched junction bases numbered 5, after V lost 6 bases and J lost 0 bases. The CDR3 sequence is 15 residues long. The germline V gene has CDR1 ENHRY and CDR2 SYGVKD. TCRdb called the RT-PCR reads again in MiXCR, with one record for every CDR3 protein. The repertoire includes roughly 230,000 distinct CDR3 sequences, 11% to 15% of them detected once, and around 10% sits in the top ten. The sequence came from a human donor who was either an allogeneic HSCT recipient or a stem cell or donor lymphocyte infusion donor (not recorded which). It is not recorded whose cells these are; they may come from a transplant donor. The chain has TRBV10-3 and TRBJ1-3; TRBD1 agrees at 7 bases. Sequencing input: blood, either unsorted or a sorted T cell fraction (not recorded which). CDR3 sequence (DNA): TGTGCCATCAGCCTACAGGGGTTCTCTGGAAACACCATATATTTT. Its protein product is CAISLQGFSGNTIYF.